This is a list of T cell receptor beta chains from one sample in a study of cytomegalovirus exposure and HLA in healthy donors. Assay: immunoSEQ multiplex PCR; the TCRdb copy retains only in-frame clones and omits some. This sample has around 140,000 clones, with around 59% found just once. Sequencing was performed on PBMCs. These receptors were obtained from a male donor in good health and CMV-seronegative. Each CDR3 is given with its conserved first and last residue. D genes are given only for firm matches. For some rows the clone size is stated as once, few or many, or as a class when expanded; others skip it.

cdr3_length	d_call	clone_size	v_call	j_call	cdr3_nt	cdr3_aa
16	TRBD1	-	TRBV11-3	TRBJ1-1	TGTGCCAGCAGCCCGCAGGGACAGGGGGCGCCGGGTGAAGCTTTCTTT	CASSPQGQGAPGEAFF
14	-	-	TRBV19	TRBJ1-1	TGTGCCAGTAGTCCTCAGGGCAGGCACACTGAAGCTTTCTTT	CASSPQGRHTEAFF
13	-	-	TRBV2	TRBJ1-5	TGTGCCAGCGGAGACAGTAGCAATCAGCCCCAGCATTTT	CASGDSSNQPQHF
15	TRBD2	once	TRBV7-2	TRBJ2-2	TGTGCCAGCAGCTTAGTGGCTAGCGGTACCGGGGAGCTGTTTTTT	CASSLVASGTGELFF
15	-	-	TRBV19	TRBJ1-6	TGTGCCAGTAGTCTGGGGGGATCCTATAATTCACCCCTCCACTTT	CASSLGGSYNSPLHF
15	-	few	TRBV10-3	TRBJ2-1	TGTGCCATCAGTGAGTCTGGACAGAATCACAATGAGCAGTTCTTC	CAISESGQNHNEQFF
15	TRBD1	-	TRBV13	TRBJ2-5	TGTGCCAGCAGTCAAACCGGGACAGGTCAAGAGACCCAGTACTTC	CASSQTGTGQETQYF
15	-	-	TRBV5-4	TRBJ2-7	TGTGCCAGCAGCTTGGTGGCGACACCTTCCTACGAGCAGTACTTC	CASSLVATPSYEQYF
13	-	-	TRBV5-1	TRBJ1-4	TGCGCCAGCAGCTTCGCCGGAGGTGAAAAACTGTTTTTT	CASSFAGGEKLFF
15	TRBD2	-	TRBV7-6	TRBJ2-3	TGTGCCAGCAGCCTAGCGGGGGGGCCCTCAGATACGCAGTATTTT	CASSLAGGPSDTQYF
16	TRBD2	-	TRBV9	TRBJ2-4	TGTGCCAGCAGCGTAGGGACTAGCGGGGGGGCGAACATTCAGTACTTC	CASSVGTSGGANIQYF
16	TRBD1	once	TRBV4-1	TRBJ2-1	TGCGCCAGCAGCCAAGAACCGGGACAGGGGTTGAATGAGCAGTTCTTC	CASSQEPGQGLNEQFF
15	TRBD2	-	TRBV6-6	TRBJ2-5	TGTGCCAGCAGTTACCCCCAGCGGGGCCAAGAGACCCAGTACTTC	CASSYPQRGQETQYF
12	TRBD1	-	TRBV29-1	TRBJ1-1	TGCAGCGTTGGGGGTCAGGGGGCTGAGGCTTTCTTT	CSVGGQGAEAFF
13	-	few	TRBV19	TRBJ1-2	TGTGCCAGTAGTATTTTTGTGGGAGATGGCTACACCTTC	CASSIFVGDGYTF
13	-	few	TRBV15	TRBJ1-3	TGTGCCACCAGAGCTCAGGCTGGGAACACCATATATTTT	CATRAQAGNTIYF
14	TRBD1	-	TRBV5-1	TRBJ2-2	TGCGCCAGCAGCCCGGGACAGGCTACCGGGGAGCTGTTTTTT	CASSPGQATGELFF
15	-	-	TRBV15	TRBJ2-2	TGTGCCACCAGCCTCATGGTAGTTAACACCGGGGAGCTGTTTTTT	CATSLMVVNTGELFF
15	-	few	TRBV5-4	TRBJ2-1	TGTGCCAGCAGCTTGGGACTACTCTCCTACAATGAGCAGTTCTTC	CASSLGLLSYNEQFF
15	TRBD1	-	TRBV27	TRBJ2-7	TGTGCCAGCAGTCCAATAGGACAGGGTCCCCACGAGCAGTACTTC	CASSPIGQGPHEQYF
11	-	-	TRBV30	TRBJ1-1	TGTGCCTGGAACCCACAGAATGAAGCTTTCTTT	CAWNPQNEAFF
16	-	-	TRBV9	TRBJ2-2	TGTGCCAGCAGCGCGGGCGGGACAGCGAACACCGGGGAGCTGTTTTTT	CASSAGGTANTGELFF
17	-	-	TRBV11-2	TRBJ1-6	TGTGCCAGCAGCCACGTTTTCGGGGGGAGGTATAATTCACCCCTCCACTTT	CASSHVFGGRYNSPLHF
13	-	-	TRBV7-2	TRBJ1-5	TGTGCCAGCAGCCCGCAGGTAGGCCAGCCCCAGCATTTT	CASSPQVGQPQHF
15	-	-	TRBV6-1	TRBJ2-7	TGTGCCAGCAGTGAAACTGAGACACCGATCTACGAGCAGTACTTC	CASSETETPIYEQYF
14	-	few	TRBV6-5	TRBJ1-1	TGTGCCAGCAGTTCCACTGTTCCAAACACTGAAGCTTTCTTT	CASSSTVPNTEAFF
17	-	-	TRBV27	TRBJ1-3	TGTGCCAGCAGTTTAAGGTGGGGGCAGGGTTCTGGAAACACCATATATTTT	CASSLRWGQGSGNTIYF
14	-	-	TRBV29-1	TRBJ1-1	TGCAGCGTTGTTGGGACGTTGGGGGCCACTGAAGCTTTCTTT	CSVVGTLGATEAFF
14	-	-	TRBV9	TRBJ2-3	TGTGCCAGCAGCGTAGGGACACTCATAGATACGCAGTATTTT	CASSVGTLIDTQYF
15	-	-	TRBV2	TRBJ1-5	TGTGCCAGCACTGGGGGGGCATATAGCAATCAGCCCCAGCATTTT	CASTGGAYSNQPQHF
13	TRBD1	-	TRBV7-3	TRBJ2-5	TGTGCCAGCAGCTCAGGACAGGGGGAGACCCAGTACTTC	CASSSGQGETQYF
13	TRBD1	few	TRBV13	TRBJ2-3	TGTGCCAGCAGTTATACAGGGGTAGATACGCAGTATTTT	CASSYTGVDTQYF
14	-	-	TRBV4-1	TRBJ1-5	TGCGCCAGCAGCCAAGATCCCCCAATCCAGCCCCAGCATTTT	CASSQDPPIQPQHF
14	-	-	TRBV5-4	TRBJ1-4	TGTGCCAGCAGCTTGTCAGGATCATATGAAAAACTGTTTTTT	CASSLSGSYEKLFF
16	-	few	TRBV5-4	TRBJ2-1	TGTGCCAGCAGCTTGGGGCGGCTTAGCGGACACAATGAGCAGTTCTTC	CASSLGRLSGHNEQFF
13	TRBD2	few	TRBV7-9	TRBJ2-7	TGTGCCAGCAGCTTCGGGGGGAATTTCAAGCAGTACTTC	CASSFGGNFKQYF
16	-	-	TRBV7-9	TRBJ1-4	TGTGCCAGCAGCCACCGGGGAGGGTTGCTCAATGAAAAACTGTTTTTT	CASSHRGGLLNEKLFF
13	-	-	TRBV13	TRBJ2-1	TGTGCCAGCAACCTACGTGGGGGGGCTGAGCAGTTCTTC	CASNLRGGAEQFF
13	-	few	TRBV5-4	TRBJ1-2	TGTGCCAGCACACTTACAGGCAACTATGGCTACACCTTC	CASTLTGNYGYTF